The 22 T cell receptor beta chains presented below share a single source sample, sequenced in a study of monozygotic twins with inflammatory bowel disease. TCRdb reprocessed the 5' RACE reads, keeping one entry per CDR3 protein, no DNA. The sample yields some 450,000 distinct CDR3 sequences, of which the top ten take up 2% to 2.5%. Source material: blood. These receptors all stem from a human donor with ulcerative colitis or Crohn's disease, or a healthy co-twin of an affected twin (not recorded which).

The chain links TRBV7-2 to TRBJ2-3; absent DNA, TCRdb's TRBD1 call cannot be checked. Per germline, CDR1 SGHTA and CDR2 FQGNSA. CDR3 size: 16 residues. The CDR3 spells CASSLRGTGSTDTQYF.

The chain uses TRBV9 and TRBJ2-3; TCRdb lists TRBD2, though no DNA is available to test this call. The CDR3 has 16 residues. Per the germline V gene, CDR1 is SGDLS and CDR2 is YYNGEE. The CDR3 loop reads CASSNLVAGSTDTQYF.

The gene calls are TRBV19 and TRBJ2-7; TCRdb outputs TRBD1, but without DNA this stays unchecked. Looked up from germline, CDR1 is LNHDA and CDR2 is SQIVND (reference sequence). The CDR3 runs 13 residues. CDR3 region: CASSIGGGYEQYF.

The chain recombines TRBV5-6 with TRBJ2-7. The V gene's germline CDR1 is SGHDT and CDR2 YYEEEE. The length of the CDR3 is 14 residues. The chain's CDR3 is CASSPSGPTYEQYF. Full variable domain (missing parts from reference TRBV5-6 and TRBJ2-7): DAGVTQSPTHLIKTRGQQVTLRCSPKSGHDTVSWYQQALGQGPQFIFQYYEEEERQRGNFPDRFSGHQFPNYSSELNVNALLLGDSALYLCASSPSGPTYEQYFGPGTRLTVT.

The J gene is TRBJ1-5, the V gene TRBV20-1. Looked up from germline, CDR1 is DFQATT and CDR2 is SNEGSKA (reference sequence). The CDR3 spans 13 residues. The CDR3 here is CSASRYSNQPQHF.

This CDR3 is CATSREQGLGGYTF. This chain uses TRBV15 with TRBJ1-2; lacking DNA, the TRBD1 call made by TCRdb goes unchecked. Germline-derived CDR1 and CDR2 are LNHNV and YYDKDF (reference sequence). The CDR3 sequence is 14 residues long.

The chain recombines TRBV20-1 with TRBJ2-2; TCRdb selects TRBD2, and the lack of DNA leaves this call unchecked. The CDR3 totals 15 residues. Germline V gene sequence: CDR1 DFQATT, CDR2 SNEGSKA (reference sequence). This chain's CDR3 is CSANVAERNTGELFF.

The V call is TRBV18, the J call TRBJ2-7; TCRdb's D gene call, TRBD1, goes unchecked for lack of DNA. The CDR3 runs to 14 residues. The V gene's germline CDR1 is KGHSH and CDR2 LQKENI. CDR3 protein: CASSSSLRGYEQYF. Full variable domain (outside the CDR3, taken from reference TRBV18 and TRBJ2-7): NAGVMQNPRHLVRRRGQEARLRCSPMKGHSHVYWYRQLPEEGLKFMVYLQKENIIDESGMPKERFSAEFPKEGPSILRIQQVVRGDSAAYFCASSSSLRGYEQYFGPGTRLTVT.

The chain links TRBV9 to TRBJ1-4; as DNA is missing, the TRBD1 call by TCRdb cannot be tested. CDR3 size: 14 residues. Germline CDR1 reads SGDLS; CDR2 reads YYNGEE. CDR3 sequence: CASSVEGTKGKLFF.

V usage is TRBV7-2 and J usage is TRBJ1-6; TCRdb calls TRBD1, which cannot be checked without DNA. This CDR3 has 17 amino acids. Germline values: CDR1 SGHTA, CDR2 FQGNSA. CDR3: CASSLETGSGLNSPLHF. The full variable domain, completed using reference TRBV7-2 and TRBJ1-6, is GAGVSQSPSNKVTEKGKDVELRCDPISGHTALYWYRQSLGQGLEFLIYFQGNSAPDKSGLPSDRFSAERTGGSVSTLTIQRTQQEDSAVYLCASSLETGSGLNSPLHFGNGTRLTVT.

The chain has TRBV4-2 and TRBJ2-1; the TCRdb call, TRBD1, lacks DNA for checking. CDR3 length equals 18 residues. Germline CDR1 reads LGHNA; CDR2 reads YNFKEQ. The CDR3 sequence: CASSQDRDSQSSYNEQFF.

The CDR3 loop reads CASSLQSATNEKLFF. The genes are TRBV7-9 and TRBJ1-4. Germline-derived CDR1 and CDR2 are SEHNR and FQNEAQ (reference sequence). The CDR3 extends over 15 amino acids.

The chain joins TRBV18 to TRBJ2-3; TCRdb selects TRBD1, and the lack of DNA leaves this call unchecked. CDR3 length: 18 residues. CDR1 is KGHSH, CDR2 LQKENI, per germline. The CDR3 spells CASSPSEKQGFGTDTQYF.

The CDR3 is CASSRADRNTEAFF. J is TRBJ1-1 and V is TRBV7-9. Germline-derived CDR1 and CDR2 are SEHNR and FQNEAQ (reference sequence). This CDR3 has 14 residues.

The chain links TRBV2 to TRBJ2-1. The V gene's germline CDR1 is SNHLY and CDR2 FYNNEI. This CDR3 comprises 11 residues. The CDR3 protein is CASRVVYEQFF.

The V gene is TRBV7-9, the J gene TRBJ2-7. The CDR3 contains 12 residues. Germline V gene data show CDR1 as SEHNR and CDR2 as FQNEAQ (reference sequence). CDR3 residues: CASSLYSGEQYF.

The chain couples TRBV20-1 to TRBJ1-6; the TRBD1 assignment by TCRdb is unverifiable without DNA. Germline V gene lookup returns CDR1 DFQATT and CDR2 SNEGSKA (reference sequence). The CDR3 contains 15 residues. The CDR3 here is CSARVTGPNNSPLHF.

The chain employs TRBV7-9 and TRBJ2-7; there is no DNA to check the TCRdb D call of TRBD1. The germline CDR1 and CDR2 sequences are SEHNR and FQNEAQ (reference sequence). The CDR3 extends over 14 amino acids. CDR3 region: CASSRGDPSYEQYF.

This chain links TRBV20-1 with TRBJ2-2. The CDR3 runs to 16 residues. Germline V gene data show CDR1 as DFQATT and CDR2 as SNEGSKA (reference sequence). CDR3 residues: CSAREVRRMDGGELFF.

The chain links TRBV29-1 to TRBJ2-4; TCRdb's D call of TRBD1 is untestable without DNA. Per the germline V gene, CDR1 is SQVTM and CDR2 is ANQGSEA. This CDR3 has 13 residues. CDR3 loop: CSVESQQGDIQYF.

The genes are TRBV6-1 and TRBJ2-7; the TRBD2 assignment by TCRdb is unverifiable without DNA. The CDR3 has 14 residues. The V gene's germline CDR1 is MNHNS and CDR2 SASEGT. The CDR3 sequence is CASSQRVRSYEQYF.

The chain combines TRBV18 with TRBJ2-7. The germline V gene encodes CDR1 KGHSH and CDR2 LQKENI. The CDR3 consists of 13 residues. The CDR3 loop is CASSPYFSYEQYF.